This T cell receptor beta chain derives from a study of spatial heterogeneity in lung cancer. Study results and caveats: Intratumoral expanded alpha and beta TCR counts were found to track tumor mutation counts.

This CDR3 has 13 residues. Trimming stripped 4 bases from V and 4 bases from J, with 10 bases between. CDR1 MNHEY and CDR2 SVGAGI come from the germline V gene. Regarding this clonotype: The antigen is unknown.

TCRdb redid the calling of the 5' RACE reads with MiXCR, one entry per CDR3 protein. The table records 9,500 to 12,000 distinct CDR3 sequences, 13% to 15% of them present only once. Time point of the sample: sample taken at primary tumor resection. The sequence derives from a male donor with early-stage non-small cell lung cancer. Sequenced here: lung tumor tissue, sampled at surgery. This chain connects TRBV6-5 to TRBJ1-2, with TRBD1 as a possible D gene (5 bases). CDR3 amino acids: CASSFTGSYGYTF. CDR3 nucleotide sequence: TGTGCCAGCAGTTTTACAGGTTCCTATGGCTACACCTTC.